The 15 T cell receptor beta chains below come from one sample, sequenced in a study of T cell changes during pregnancy in multiple sclerosis. Only in-frame clones appear in the TCRdb table, and some are missing; sequencing was by immunoSEQ multiplex PCR. The sample yields more than 40,000 clones, 91% seen once. The sequences come from CD8+ T cells from peripheral blood mononuclear cells, collected after pregnancy. The receptors originated from a female donor with multiple sclerosis, enrolled in a pregnancy study.

This clone has only one observation. V usage is TRBV27 and J usage is TRBJ2-2; 12 nucleotides agree with TRBD2. The CDR3 is 16 amino acids. Germline V CDR1 and CDR2: MNHEY, SMNVEV (reference sequence). V shed 4 bases and J 4 bases; nucleotides not matched to a gene: 4. CDR3 in amino acids: CASSWGLAGGTGELFF. As DNA, the CDR3 is TGTGCCAGCAGTTGGGGACTAGCGGGTGGCACCGGGGAGCTGTTTTTT.

This clone occurred a few times. The V gene is TRBV11-3, the J gene TRBJ1-5, with unresolved D. The CDR3 runs 12 residues. Germline CDR1 and CDR2: SGHNT and YENEEA. Trimming shortened V by 3 bases and J by 6 bases, and 6 bases separated the two germline ends. The CDR3 region is CASSFLRQPQHF. The CDR3, as DNA: TGTGCCAGCAGCTTTCTACGTCAGCCCCAGCATTTT. Using reference TRBV11-3 and TRBJ1-5 for the parts outside the CDR3, the full variable domain is EAGVVQSPRYKIIEKKQPVAFWCNPISGHNTLYWYLQNLGQGPELLIRYENEEAVDDSQLPKDRFSAERLKGVDSTLKIQPAELGDSAVYLCASSFLRQPQHFGDGTRLSIL.

For the CDR3, the DNA is TGTGCCAGCAGCTTAGGGGCAGGGGGCAACTATGGCTACACCTTC. Amino acid sequence: CASSLGAGGNYGYTF. This chain joins TRBV13 and TRBJ1-2; 8 bases are a match to TRBD1. The CDR3 contains 15 residues. In germline, CDR1 is PRHDT, CDR2 FYEKMQ (reference sequence). V was clipped by 0 bases and J by 2 bases; unmatched bases: 2. The variable domain in full, completed from reference TRBV13 and TRBJ1-2, reads AAGVIQSPRHLIKEKRETATLKCYPIPRHDTVYWYQQGPGQDPQFLISFYEKMQSDKGSIPDRFSAQQFSDYHSELNMSSLELGDSALYFCASSLGAGGNYGYTFGSGTRLTVV.

The chain is built from TRBV5-1 and TRBJ1-2; tentative D call: TRBD1 (6 bases). The CDR3 length is 14 residues. CDR1 is SGHRS, CDR2 YFSETQ, per germline. V lost 6 bases to trimming and J lost 6 bases, with 18 bases between them. As DNA, the CDR3 is TGCGCCAGCACTCCCAATCCAGGGGTCCATGGCTACACCTTC. Translation gives CASTPNPGVHGYTF. Filled out from reference TRBV5-1 and TRBJ1-2, the complete variable domain reads KAGVTQTPRYLIKTRGQQVTLSCSPISGHRSVSWYQQTPGQGLQFLFEYFSETQRNKGNFPGRFSGRQFSNSRSEMNVSTLELGDSALYLCASTPNPGVHGYTFGSGTRLTVV.

The chain is built from TRBV30 and TRBJ1-5, with 8 bases identical to TRBD1. V shed 0 bases and J 3 bases; nucleotides not matched to a gene: 4. The CDR3 totals 15 residues. Germline V gives CDR1 GTSNPN, CDR2 SVGIG (reference sequence). The CDR3 is CAWSVWTGSNQPQHF. The CDR3 DNA is TGTGCCTGGAGTGTCTGGACAGGGTCCAATCAGCCCCAGCATTTT.

The chain couples TRBV5-6 to TRBJ2-3, with a weak D call TRBD2 (7 bases). The germline CDR1 and CDR2 sequences are SGHDT and YYEEEE. The CDR3 contains 15 residues. Trimming removed 5 bases at V and 6 bases at J, with 19 bases between. The CDR3 spells CASSPVRGAPDTQYF. As DNA, the CDR3 is TGTGCCAGCAGTCCCGTTCGGGGGGCGCCCGATACGCAGTATTTT.

The rearrangement uses TRBV19 and TRBJ1-5, with TRBD1 matching 7 bases. The CDR3 runs 12 residues. Germline lookup yields CDR1 LNHDA and CDR2 SQIVND (reference sequence). With 7 bases clipped from V and 7 bases from J, the junction kept 4 bases outside the gene matches. CDR3 bases: TGTGCCAGTAACGAGGGGGCCCAGCCCCAGCATTTT. Translation: CASNEGAQPQHF.

The chain couples TRBV4-3 to TRBJ2-1; perhaps TRBD2 as D (6 bases). The germline CDR1 and CDR2 sequences are LGHNA and YSLEER. Trimming left V 1 base short and J 0 bases short, with 13 bases between. The length of the CDR3 is 17 residues. CDR3 nucleotide sequence: TGCGCCAGCAGCCAAGGACTAGTGTCAAGCTCCTACAATGAGCAGTTCTTC. Its translation: CASSQGLVSSSYNEQFF.

The gene calls are TRBV19 and TRBJ1-2; D is unclear. The CDR3 runs to 14 residues. V was cut by 6 bases and J by 5 bases, with 16 bases left in between. CDR1 and CDR2 from the germline V gene are LNHDA and SQIVND (reference sequence). This CDR3 reads CASSPLPNAYGYTF. In DNA, the CDR3 is TGTGCCAGTAGCCCCCTCCCCAATGCGTATGGCTACACCTTC. Full variable domain (rest looked up from reference TRBV19 and TRBJ1-2): DGGITQSPKYLFRKEGQNVTLSCEQNLNHDAMYWYRQDPGQGLRLIYYSQIVNDFQKGDIAEGYSVSREKKESFPLTVTSAQKNPTAFYLCASSPLPNAYGYTFGSGTRLTVV.

The chain has TRBV27 and TRBJ2-1; D gene uncertain. The CDR3 has 14 amino acids. V lost 3 bases and J 10 bases, leaving 16 bases between the germline ends. Germline V gene data show CDR1 as MNHEY and CDR2 as SMNVEV (reference sequence). The CDR3: CASSFTVPAFEQFF. The CDR3 DNA is TGTGCCAGCAGTTTTACGGTGCCCGCGTTCGAGCAGTTCTTC.

As DNA, the CDR3 is TGTGCCAGCAGCAATCGTTCCGGGGAGCTGTTTTTT. Protein: CASSNRSGELFF. The chain joins TRBV7-9 to TRBJ2-2, with D uncertain. Germline V gene sequence: CDR1 SEHNR, CDR2 FQNEAQ (reference sequence). This CDR3 is built from 12 residues. Deletions cut 5 bases from V and 6 bases from J, with 7 bases between.

The chain carries TRBV30 and TRBJ1-4, with D perhaps matching TRBD1 (5 bases). V was cut by 2 bases and J by 7 bases, with 5 bases left in between. The germline V gene has CDR1 GTSNPN and CDR2 SVGIG (reference sequence). This CDR3 has 11 amino acids. CDR3 in DNA: TGTGCCTGGAGTCAGGGTGAAAAACTGTTTTTT. Its protein product is CAWSQGEKLFF. The variable domain in full, completed from reference TRBV30 and TRBJ1-4, reads SQTIHQWPATLVQPVGSPLSLECTVEGTSNPNLYWYRQAAGRGLQLLFYSVGIGQISSEVPQNLSASRPQDRQFILSSKKLLLSDSGFYLCAWSQGEKLFFGSGTQLSVL.

The chain combines TRBV7-8 with TRBJ2-1; 7 nucleotides agree with TRBD2. CDR1 is SGHVS, CDR2 FQNEAQ, per germline. After removal of 0 bases from V and 1 base from J, the junction contained 9 bases not matched to a gene. The length of the CDR3 is 18 residues. This CDR3 is CASSLAVGGLSSYNEQFF. DNA of the CDR3: TGTGCCAGCAGCTTAGCGGTGGGAGGGTTAAGTTCCTACAATGAGCAGTTCTTC.

The J gene is TRBJ1-4, the V gene TRBV12-5; 7 nucleotides agree with TRBD1. The CDR3 extends over 16 amino acids. V lost 2 bases, J lost 0 bases, and 3 bases stayed unmatched. Germline loops: CDR1 LGHNT, CDR2 FRNRAP. In nucleotides, the CDR3 is TGTGCTAGTGGTTTGCTGGGGACAGCAACTAATGAAAAACTGTTTTTT. Protein sequence: CASGLLGTATNEKLFF.

This clone was counted once. The J gene is TRBJ1-1, the V gene TRBV7-2, with TRBD1 matching over 7 bases. The CDR3 covers 16 residues. Germline V gene lookup returns CDR1 SGHTA and CDR2 FQGNSA. V was pared by 7 bases and J by 4 bases, with 15 bases of the junction left unmatched. DNA of the CDR3: TGTGCCAGCACCAACGTCGGAGGGGCAGGGGGCACTGAAGCTTTCTTT. Protein product: CASTNVGGAGGTEAFF.